These 14 T cell receptor beta chains were all obtained from the same sample, sequenced in a study of spatial heterogeneity in lung cancer. TCRdb reanalysed the 5' RACE reads using MiXCR and keeps one entry per CDR3 protein. The profile covers some 25,000 distinct CDR3 sequences, with around 5.1% appearing a single time and 4.5% to 6.5% taken by the ten largest. Time point specified: sample taken at primary tumor resection. The sequences come from PBMCs, collected at surgery. The receptors shown here come from a male donor with early-stage non-small cell lung cancer.

This clonotype rates as medium-sized. The V call is TRBV7-2, the J call TRBJ2-3, with TRBD2 matching 7 bases. Germline V CDR1 and CDR2: SGHTA, FQGNSA. V shed 5 bases, J shed 3 bases, and the junction held 5 bases outside the gene matches. This CDR3 has 14 amino acids. CDR3 sequence (DNA): TGTGCCAGCAGCACCCAAGCGGGGACAGATACGCAGTATTTT. This translates into CASSTQAGTDTQYF. The whole variable domain, remainder taken from reference TRBV7-2 and TRBJ2-3, is GAGVSQSPSNKVTEKGKDVELRCDPISGHTALYWYRQSLGQGLEFLIYFQGNSAPDKSGLPSDRFSAERTGGSVSTLTIQRTQQEDSAVYLCASSTQAGTDTQYFGPGTRLTVL.

The chain links TRBV6-1 to TRBJ1-5; weak D call: TRBD1 (5 bases). The CDR3 runs 15 residues. Germline V gene lookup returns CDR1 MNHNS and CDR2 SASEGT. V was clipped by 6 bases and J by 0 bases, with 12 bases between them. CDR3: CASRDWGSSNQPQHF. DNA of the CDR3: TGTGCCAGCAGGGATTGGGGGTCTAGCAATCAGCCCCAGCATTTT.

This clonotype was recorded at least ten times. The chain has TRBV28 and TRBJ2-7, with TRBD2 identical over 9 bases. After removal of 7 bases from V and 0 bases from J, the junction contained 4 bases not matched to a gene. Germline assignment: CDR1 MDHEN and CDR2 SYDVKM. This CDR3 comprises 14 residues. The CDR3 sequence is CASTLSGSSYEQYF. The CDR3 region has the DNA TGTGCCAGCACCCTTAGCGGGAGCTCCTACGAGCAGTACTTC.

A note on this clonotype: This may come from a read error, since a much larger clone is one base off. The chain is built from TRBV10-3 and TRBJ2-7; TRBD2 might be the D (5 bases). Germline V CDR1 and CDR2: ENHRY, SYGVKD. V was cut by 2 bases and J by 5 bases, with 16 bases left in between. The CDR3 is made up of 15 amino acids. The DNA of the CDR3 is TGTGCCATCAGTGAGAGTGTGACCGAGGGCCACGAGCAGTACTTC. Encoded protein: CAISESVTEGHEQYF.

This clonotype was observed many times. The V gene is TRBV11-2, the J gene TRBJ2-7; tentatively, D is TRBD1 or TRBD2 (5 bases each). V was pared by 2 bases and J by 4 bases, with 21 bases between. Germline lookup yields CDR1 SGHAT and CDR2 FQNNGV. This CDR3 has 17 amino acids. Here the CDR3 reads CASSLSLAGPSGYEQYF. DNA for the CDR3: TGTGCCAGCAGCTTAAGTCTGGCAGGGCCAAGCGGATACGAGCAGTACTTC.

Details on this clonotype: One end of the junction varies from germline; a read error may be responsible. V is TRBV7-7 and J is TRBJ2-1, with D hard to call. Germline CDR1 SSHAT, CDR2 FNYEAQ (reference sequence). The CDR3 runs to 14 residues. The CDR3 is CASSLTPGNNEQFF. CDR3 nucleotides: TGTGCTAGCAGCTTGACACCAGGTAACAATGAGCAGTTCTTC. Full variable domain (remainder filled in from reference TRBV7-7 and TRBJ2-1): GAGVSQSPRYKVTKRGQDVTLRCDPISSHATLYWYQQALGQGPEFLTYFNYEAQPDKSGLPSDRFSAERPEGSISTLTIQRTEQRDSAMYRCASSLTPGNNEQFFGPGTRLTVL.

This clonotype appeared many times. This chain joins TRBV4-2 and TRBJ2-1; possibly TRBD1 or TRBD2 for D (5 bases each). Trimming shortened V by 1 base and J by 0 bases, and 7 bases separated the two germline ends. CDR3 length equals 15 residues. Germline CDR1 and CDR2: LGHNA and YNFKEQ. CDR3: CASSQGGSSYNEQFF. The CDR3, as DNA: TGTGCCAGCAGCCAAGGGGGGAGCTCCTACAATGAGCAGTTCTTC.

Ten or more counts support this clonotype. This chain uses TRBV7-9 with TRBJ2-1; 9 bases fit TRBD1. With 5 bases clipped from V and 0 bases from J, the junction kept 5 bases outside the gene matches. From germline, CDR1 is SEHNR and CDR2 FQNEAQ (reference sequence). The CDR3 has 16 amino acids. The CDR3 region has the DNA TGTGCCAGCAGCCCCGGACAGGGGAACTCCTACAATGAGCAGTTCTTC. Amino acids: CASSPGQGNSYNEQFF. The whole variable domain, filled in from reference TRBV7-9 and TRBJ2-1, reads DTGVSQNPRHKITKRGQNVTFRCDPISEHNRLYWYRQTLGQGPEFLTYFQNEAQLEKSRLLSDRFSAERPKGSFSTLEIQRTEQGDSAMYLCASSPGQGNSYNEQFFGPGTRLTVL.

This clonotype was seen repeatedly, ten times or more. The genes are TRBV28 and TRBJ2-3; no reliable D call. This CDR3 has 12 amino acids. Germline V gene sequence: CDR1 MDHEN, CDR2 SYDVKM. V was clipped by 6 bases and J by 3 bases, with 7 bases between them. CDR3 sequence: CASSRTTDTQYF. The CDR3 DNA is TGTGCCAGCAGCCGAACGACAGATACGCAGTATTTT. Full variable domain (outside the CDR3, taken from reference TRBV28 and TRBJ2-3): DVKVTQSSRYLVKRTGEKVFLECVQDMDHENMFWYRQDPGLGLRLIYFSYDVKMKEKGDIPEGYSVSREKKERFSLILESASTNQTSMYLCASSRTTDTQYFGPGTRLTVL.

The rearrangement joins TRBV12-3 or TRBV12-4 to TRBJ1-5; D not resolved. V was pared by 7 bases and J by 7 bases, with 17 bases between. The CDR3 extends over 14 amino acids. The CDR3 bases are TGTGCCAGCACCATTGGTGGGGTTAGACAGCCCCAGCATTTT. This encodes CASTIGGVRQPQHF.

At least ten counts were recorded for this clonotype. The chain links TRBV30 to TRBJ2-1; 9 bases map to TRBD1. This CDR3 has 14 residues. The germline V gene has CDR1 GTSNPN and CDR2 SVGIG (reference sequence). After removal of 5 bases from V and 8 bases from J, the junction contained 10 bases not matched to a gene. As DNA, the CDR3 is TGTGCCTGGGGATCCGGGACAGGGATTTATGAGCAGTTCTTC. This codes for CAWGSGTGIYEQFF.

In its sample, this clonotype was seen many times. This chain uses TRBV20-1 with TRBJ2-3; TRBD2 matches at 7 bases. Germline V gene sequence: CDR1 DFQATT, CDR2 SNEGSKA (reference sequence). The CDR3 has 15 residues. V was clipped by 3 bases and J by 1 base; unmatched bases: 7. The DNA for the CDR3 is TGCAGTGCTAGGGGTACTAGCGAACGCACAGATACGCAGTATTTT. It encodes CSARGTSERTDTQYF.

This clonotype was counted ten times or more. The J gene is TRBJ2-2, the V gene TRBV3-1, with TRBD2 matching over 11 bases. Germline V gene data show CDR1 as LGHDT and CDR2 as YNNKEL (reference sequence). The CDR3 is 18 residues long. Unmatched junction bases numbered 4, after V lost 0 bases and J lost 1 base. DNA for the CDR3: TGTGCCAGCAGCCAAGAAACTAGCGGGAGCCAGAACACCGGGGAGCTGTTTTTT. This translates into CASSQETSGSQNTGELFF.

This clonotype was seen a few times. This rearrangement joins TRBV20-1 to TRBJ1-4, with 7 bases fitting TRBD1. Germline CDR1 DFQATT, CDR2 SNEGSKA (reference sequence). The CDR3 is 19 amino acids. Germline trimming cut 5 bases from V and 0 bases from J; bases unmatched to any gene: 18. The CDR3 DNA reads as TGCAGTGCTGAATCGGTACAGGGGAGCCAAGGGGCAACTAATGAAAAACTGTTTTTT. Translated: CSAESVQGSQGATNEKLFF.